These 21 T cell receptor beta chains originate from one sample sequenced in a study of T cells after yellow fever vaccination. Each CDR3 protein is one row after TCRdb ran MiXCR on the 5' RACE reads. The data contain roughly 310,000 distinct CDR3 sequences, 8.7% of them seen just once; the ten biggest clones take up 15% to 20%. Here the sequenced sample was PBMCs, taken on the day of the first yellow fever vaccination. The receptor set was obtained from a young man who received the YFV17D yellow fever vaccine.

This clonotype was counted between two and nine times. The CDR3 DNA follows: TGTGCCAGCAGCAAACGGACTAGCCCGCAAACCCAGTACTTC. It codes for CASSKRTSPQTQYF. The V and J genes are TRBV11-1 and TRBJ2-5, with TRBD2 identical over 8 bases. Germline CDR1 is SGHAT and CDR2 is FQDESV (reference sequence). The ends lost 5 bases at V and 8 bases at J; junction bases unmatched: 10. The CDR3 has 14 residues.

This clonotype was picked up a small number of times. V and J are TRBV19 and TRBJ2-3; 9 bases are shared with TRBD1. The V gene end was trimmed by 4 bases and the J gene end by 1 base; junction bases not matched to a gene: 6. CDR3 size: 16 residues. From germline, CDR1 is LNHDA and CDR2 SQIVND (reference sequence). The CDR3 protein is CASSTNRGQGTDTQYF. DNA for the CDR3: TGTGCCAGTAGTACTAACAGGGGGCAAGGCACAGATACGCAGTATTTT. Combining the CDR3 with reference TRBV19 and TRBJ2-3 gives the whole variable domain DGGITQSPKYLFRKEGQNVTLSCEQNLNHDAMYWYRQDPGQGLRLIYYSQIVNDFQKGDIAEGYSVSREKKESFPLTVTSAQKNPTAFYLCASSTNRGQGTDTQYFGPGTRLTVL.

This clonotype came up many times. The rearrangement uses TRBV5-1 and TRBJ2-7; D unclear. This CDR3 is built from 13 residues. V lost 4 bases to trimming and J lost 6 bases, with 14 bases between them. Germline loops: CDR1 SGHRS, CDR2 YFSETQ. The CDR3, as DNA: TGCGCCAGCAGCATGGATCCCCAAGGCGAGCAGTACTTC. Amino acids: CASSMDPQGEQYF.

The chain links TRBV12-3 or TRBV12-4 to TRBJ2-5; D uncertain. The CDR3 is 12 amino acids. V lost 3 bases to trimming and J lost 3 bases, with 5 bases between them. The CDR3 region is CASSFWEETQYF. CDR3 coding DNA: TGTGCCAGCAGTTTCTGGGAAGAGACCCAGTACTTC.

This clonotype occurred a few times. J is TRBJ2-7 and V is TRBV29-1, with 8 bases lining up with TRBD1. Losses at the gene ends were 3 bases for V and 3 bases for J; bases not matched to a gene: 4. There are 13 residues in the CDR3. Germline lookup yields CDR1 SQVTM and CDR2 ANQGSEA. CDR3 region: CSVDGTGVYEQYF. DNA for the CDR3: TGCAGCGTTGATGGGACAGGCGTCTACGAGCAGTACTTC.

The chain links TRBV6-1 to TRBJ1-1; a weak D match, TRBD1 (6 bases). V lost 6 bases, J lost 3 bases, and 11 bases lay in between. Germline V CDR1 and CDR2: MNHNS, SASEGT. This CDR3 region has 13 residues. Here the CDR3 DNA reads TGTGCCAGCAGAAATGGACAGTACACTGAAGCTTTCTTT. This gives the protein CASRNGQYTEAFF.

The J gene is TRBJ2-7, the V gene TRBV5-1, with D possibly being TRBD1 (6 bases). The germline gives CDR1 SGHRS, CDR2 YFSETQ. CDR3 size: 11 residues. Trimming left V 6 bases short and J 3 bases short, with 7 bases between. The CDR3: CASKQGYEQYF. CDR3 nucleotides: TGCGCCAGCAAACAGGGCTACGAGCAGTACTTC.

This clonotype occurred a few times. V and J are TRBV27 and TRBJ1-1; weak D call: TRBD1 (6 bases). V was clipped by 5 bases and J by 4 bases, with 14 bases between them. This CDR3 spans 14 amino acids. The germline gives CDR1 MNHEY, CDR2 SMNVEV (reference sequence). Here the CDR3 reads CASSPHRVRTEAFF. CDR3 bases: TGTGCCAGCAGTCCCCACAGGGTTCGCACTGAAGCTTTCTTT.

This clonotype was detected a few times. V and J are TRBV20-1 and TRBJ2-5, with a weak D call TRBD2 (5 bases). The V and J ends lost 3 bases and 2 bases respectively, with 10 bases between them. This CDR3 has 13 amino acids. Looked up from germline, CDR1 is DFQATT and CDR2 is SNEGSKA (reference sequence). This CDR3 is CSASFTRQETQYF. CDR3 DNA sequence: TGCAGTGCTAGTTTTACTAGGCAAGAGACCCAGTACTTC.

The V gene is TRBV20-1, the J gene TRBJ1-1; D might be TRBD1 (6 bases). Trimming took 0 bases from V and 11 from J, leaving 13 bases between them. The germline V gene has CDR1 DFQATT and CDR2 SNEGSKA (reference sequence). The CDR3 consists of 12 residues. As DNA, the CDR3 is TGCAGTGCTAGAGATCTTGAGGGGGGCGCTTTCTTT. Protein sequence: CSARDLEGGAFF.

The V call is TRBV5-1, the J call TRBJ2-5, with D maybe TRBD1 (6 bases). The V gene's germline CDR1 is SGHRS and CDR2 YFSETQ. The CDR3 extends over 14 amino acids. V dropped 4 bases and J dropped 5 bases, with 15 bases sitting between them. The CDR3 loop is CASSDYRAGETQYF. The CDR3 coding sequence is TGCGCCAGCAGCGACTACAGGGCAGGGGAGACCCAGTACTTC.

This clonotype was observed a handful of times. This chain links TRBV5-1 with TRBJ1-3; D is undetermined. Germline CDR1 SGHRS, CDR2 YFSETQ. Trimming stripped 0 bases from V and 4 bases from J, with 14 bases between. The CDR3 runs 16 residues. CDR3 region: CASSLVGNTNGNTIYF. The CDR3 region has the DNA TGCGCCAGCAGCTTGGTCGGGAACACAAACGGAAACACCATATATTTT.

J is TRBJ2-1 and V is TRBV18, with 9 bases lining up with TRBD1. In germline, CDR1 is KGHSH, CDR2 LQKENI. This CDR3 has 15 residues. The ends lost 5 bases at V and 5 bases at J; junction bases unmatched: 7. The CDR3 nucleotides are TGTGCCAGCTCATTAGGGACAGGGATAAACAATGAGCAGTTCTTC. It translates to CASSLGTGINNEQFF.

With regard to this clonotype: Possible read error: a much larger clone is one base away. The genes are TRBV12-3 or TRBV12-4 and TRBJ2-5; possible D gene TRBD2, 6 bases. V lost 4 bases, J lost 0 bases, and 18 bases lay in between. The length of the CDR3 is 17 residues. In DNA form, the CDR3 reads TGTGCCAGCAGTTCAGCGGCGGGGCCGGCCGACCAAGAGACCCAGTACTTC. This codes for CASSSAAGPADQETQYF.

This clonotype showed up just a few times. V and J are TRBV19 and TRBJ2-3, with D uncertain. Germline assignment: CDR1 LNHDA and CDR2 SQIVND (reference sequence). The V end lost 5 bases, the J end lost 4 bases, and 7 bases lay between the germline ends. The CDR3 runs 12 residues. As DNA, the CDR3 is TGTGCCAGTAGTTTGATCGCAGATACGCAGTATTTT. Its translation is CASSLIADTQYF.

This clonotype was counted between two and nine times. This rearrangement joins TRBV11-3 to TRBJ2-3, with 7 bases that match TRBD2. CDR1 SGHNT and CDR2 YENEEA come from the germline V gene. The CDR3 sequence is 16 residues long. V lost 0 bases, J lost 1 base, and 4 bases stayed unmatched. The CDR3 DNA sequence: TGTGCCAGCAGCTTAGAGGGAGGGTCCCGCACAGATACGCAGTATTTT. Protein product: CASSLEGGSRTDTQYF.

This clonotype turned up a few times. This CDR3 is CASSFRRESEAFF. The CDR3, as DNA: TGTGCCAGCAGCTTTAGGAGGGAATCTGAAGCTTTCTTT. The chain uses TRBV7-2 and TRBJ1-1; no reliable D call. V shed 3 bases and J shed 6 bases, with 11 bases lying between them. In germline, CDR1 is SGHTA, CDR2 FQGNSA. The CDR3 has 13 amino acids.

This clonotype was observed at least ten times. The chain uses TRBV7-2 and TRBJ2-1; 8 nucleotides match TRBD2. CDR3 length equals 13 residues. The germline gives CDR1 SGHTA, CDR2 FQGNSA. Trimming at V came to 2 bases and at J to 9 bases, leaving 3 bases not matched to a gene. In nucleotides, the CDR3 is TGTGCCAGCAGCTTAAGCGGGAGCTTTGAGCAGTTCTTC. Translation gives CASSLSGSFEQFF.

This clonotype was recorded a few times. This CDR3 reads CSAPAAGEQYF. CDR3 DNA sequence: TGCAGTGCCCCCGCGGCGGGCGAGCAGTACTTC. The V call is TRBV20-1, the J call TRBJ2-7; a weak D match, TRBD2 (5 bases). Between the trimmed V and J ends, which lost 6 bases and 6 bases, there was a span of 12 bases. Germline V gene sequence: CDR1 DFQATT, CDR2 SNEGSKA (reference sequence). The CDR3 spans 11 residues.

This clonotype was seen many times. V is TRBV5-1 and J is TRBJ1-1; no clear D. V lost 4 bases, J lost 2 bases, and 9 bases lay in between. The CDR3 contains 13 residues. Germline V gene data show CDR1 as SGHRS and CDR2 as YFSETQ. The CDR3 sequence is CASSRDSNTEAFF. In DNA form, the CDR3 reads TGCGCCAGCAGCAGGGATAGCAACACTGAAGCTTTCTTT.

V gene TRBV10-2 combines with J gene TRBJ1-1, with D unclear. In germline, CDR1 is WSHSY, CDR2 SAAADI. V was shortened by 2 bases and J by 4 bases, with 14 bases between the two germline ends. This CDR3 comprises 15 residues. CDR3 bases: TGCGCCAGCAGTGAGCCCCTTTCAGACACCACTGAAGCTTTCTTT. The encoded protein is CASSEPLSDTTEAFF.